These T cell receptor beta chains were read from a single sample in a study of T cell responses to AZD1222 COVID-19 vaccine. This table comes from immunoSEQ multiplex PCR, and its TCRdb copy is limited to in-frame clones, with some not included. The repertoire consists of around 120,000 clones, with approximately 93% occurring once and the leading ten covering 2.5% to 3.5%. The sequencing used peripheral blood, collected on day 0 of AZD1222 vaccination. The receptors stem from an adult in good health. CDR3s include the opening cysteine and the closing phenylalanine or tryptophan. Fields, in order: V gene, clone size, J gene, D gene, CDR3 DNA, CDR3 protein. A D gene is named only where the DNA matches it firmly. Clone size is given for some rows only: seen once, a few or many times, or a class if the clone is expanded.

V: TRBV27
size: NA
J: TRBJ1-5
D: TRBD1
DNA: TGTGCCAGCAGCTTAAACGGGGACAGGGGGTTAAGGCAGCCCCAGCATTTT
CDR3: CASSLNGDRGLRQPQHF

V: TRBV19
size: NA
J: TRBJ1-1
D: TRBD1
DNA: TGTGCCAGTAGTAGGTCAGGGGGCGGCGGCACTGAAGCTTTCTTT
CDR3: CASSRSGGGGTEAFF

V: TRBV7-2
size: NA
J: TRBJ2-5
D: NA
DNA: TGTGCCAGCAGCTGGTCGGATCAAGAGACCCAGTACTTC
CDR3: CASSWSDQETQYF

V: TRBV28
size: NA
J: TRBJ1-1
D: NA
DNA: TGTGCCAGCAGTCGAACCCCTAGGGTAAGGGACACTGAAGCTTTCTTT
CDR3: CASSRTPRVRDTEAFF

V: TRBV6-5
size: NA
J: TRBJ2-2
D: NA
DNA: TGTGCCAGCAGTCTACAGGGCCCCACCGGGGAGCTGTTTTTT
CDR3: CASSLQGPTGELFF

V: TRBV18
size: once
J: TRBJ1-6
D: NA
DNA: TGTGCCAGCTCACCCGATAATTCACCCCTCCACTTT
CDR3: CASSPDNSPLHF

V: TRBV12-5
size: NA
J: TRBJ2-5
D: NA
DNA: TGTGCTAGTGGTTTGGGTGACCCGCGAGAGACCCAGTACTTC
CDR3: CASGLGDPRETQYF

V: TRBV9
size: NA
J: TRBJ1-1
D: TRBD1
DNA: TGTGCCAGCAGCGTTGGACAGGGCACTGAAGCTTTCTTT
CDR3: CASSVGQGTEAFF

V: TRBV9
size: NA
J: TRBJ1-2
D: NA
DNA: TGTGCCAGCACGAAGACAGGCGGGGACTATGGCTACACCTTC
CDR3: CASTKTGGDYGYTF

V: TRBV6-2/TRBV6-3
size: NA
J: TRBJ2-3
D: TRBD2
DNA: TGTGCCAGCAGTTACCTAGCGGGAGGCACAGATACGCAGTATTTT
CDR3: CASSYLAGGTDTQYF

V: TRBV5-1
size: once
J: TRBJ1-1
D: NA
DNA: TGCGCCAGCAGCTTAAGGGACGGTAACACTGAAGCTTTCTTT
CDR3: CASSLRDGNTEAFF

V: TRBV27
size: NA
J: TRBJ2-3
D: NA
DNA: TGTGCCAGCAGTCCAAATCAGTTTAGTAGCGCAGATACGCAGTATTTT
CDR3: CASSPNQFSSADTQYF

V: TRBV5-8
size: NA
J: TRBJ2-5
D: TRBD1
DNA: TGTGCCAGCAGCTTGGGACAGGGGGTAGGGTTTGGAGAGACCCAGTACTTC
CDR3: CASSLGQGVGFGETQYF

V: TRBV12-3/TRBV12-4
size: NA
J: TRBJ1-1
D: NA
DNA: TGTGCCAGCCGAGGGGCGAACACTGAAGCTTTCTTT
CDR3: CASRGANTEAFF

V: TRBV7-3
size: NA
J: TRBJ2-2
D: TRBD2
DNA: TGTGCCAGCAGCCTAATCAAAGCGGGAGGGCCCGGGGAGCTGTTTTTT
CDR3: CASSLIKAGGPGELFF

V: TRBV4-1
size: once
J: TRBJ2-7
D: TRBD1
DNA: TGCGCCAGCAGCCAAGTCCCCGGGACAGGGTTCGGAGAGCAGTACTTC
CDR3: CASSQVPGTGFGEQYF

V: TRBV9
size: NA
J: TRBJ1-4
D: NA
DNA: TGTGCCAGCAGCGTAGACCCCAATGAAAAACTGTTTTTT
CDR3: CASSVDPNEKLFF

V: TRBV29-1
size: NA
J: TRBJ2-3
D: TRBD2
DNA: TGCAGCGTCCGTAGCGGGAGCACAGATACGCAGTATTTT
CDR3: CSVRSGSTDTQYF

V: TRBV2
size: NA
J: TRBJ2-7
D: NA
DNA: TGTGCCAGCAGTGAAACGGTAGTCTACGAGCAGTACTTC
CDR3: CASSETVVYEQYF

V: TRBV11-1
size: NA
J: TRBJ2-2
D: NA
DNA: TGTGCCAGCAGCTCAAACCAGGGAAAGTACACCGGGGAGCTGTTTTTT
CDR3: CASSSNQGKYTGELFF

V: TRBV6-1
size: NA
J: TRBJ2-1
D: TRBD2
DNA: TGTGCCAGCAGTGAGGGGACTAGCGGCAACAATGAGCAGTTCTTC
CDR3: CASSEGTSGNNEQFF

V: TRBV4-2
size: NA
J: TRBJ1-1
D: NA
DNA: TGTGCCAGCAGCCAAGATTGGGGGGGCACTGAAGCTTTCTTT
CDR3: CASSQDWGGTEAFF

V: TRBV6-5
size: few
J: TRBJ1-2
D: NA
DNA: TGTGCCAGCAGTCCCTCGGGCGGAAGGGGCTACACCTTC
CDR3: CASSPSGGRGYTF

V: TRBV11-2
size: NA
J: TRBJ2-2
D: NA
DNA: TGTGCCAGCAGCTTAGAGCCTAGTGGGTGGGGGGAGCTGTTTTTT
CDR3: CASSLEPSGWGELFF

V: TRBV29-1
size: NA
J: TRBJ1-1
D: NA
DNA: TGCAGCGTGGCCGGGACCTCCAAGGCTTTCTTT
CDR3: CSVAGTSKAFF

V: TRBV6-5
size: NA
J: TRBJ2-5
D: NA
DNA: TGTGCCAGCAGTTACTCGTCTGGGGGAAGGGAGACCCAGTACTTC
CDR3: CASSYSSGGRETQYF

V: TRBV14
size: once
J: TRBJ2-7
D: NA
DNA: TGTGCCAGCAGCGTAGGCTACGAGCAGTACTTC
CDR3: CASSVGYEQYF

V: TRBV19
size: few
J: TRBJ2-3
D: NA
DNA: TGTGCCAGTAGTCTACCCACAGATACGCAGTATTTT
CDR3: CASSLPTDTQYF

V: TRBV19
size: NA
J: TRBJ2-7
D: NA
DNA: TGTGCCAGTAGCTTCGGTATCGACGAGCAGTACTTC
CDR3: CASSFGIDEQYF

V: TRBV4-1
size: NA
J: TRBJ2-3
D: TRBD1
DNA: TGCGCCAGCAGCCAAGATCGACAGGGAATGGGCGCAGATACGCAGTATTTT
CDR3: CASSQDRQGMGADTQYF

V: TRBV11-3
size: few
J: TRBJ2-3
D: NA
DNA: TGTGCCAGCAGCCCGGGGCTCAGTTCAGATACGCAGTATTTT
CDR3: CASSPGLSSDTQYF

V: TRBV3-1/TRBV3-2
size: NA
J: TRBJ2-1
D: NA
DNA: TGTGCCAGCAGCCCCCAGACCAACACACCAAATTACAATGAGCAGTTCTTC
CDR3: CASSPQTNTPNYNEQFF

V: TRBV5-1
size: NA
J: TRBJ2-1
D: TRBD2
DNA: TGCGCCAGCAGCTTAGCGGGAGTGGGCAATGAGCAGTTCTTC
CDR3: CASSLAGVGNEQFF

V: TRBV4-1
size: NA
J: TRBJ1-1
D: NA
DNA: TGCGCCAGCAGCCAAGGGACACAGGTAGTCACTGAAGCTTTCTTT
CDR3: CASSQGTQVVTEAFF

V: TRBV10-1
size: NA
J: TRBJ1-5
D: NA
DNA: TGCGCCAGCTCCCCAGGGTTGAGACAGCCCCAGCATTTT
CDR3: CASSPGLRQPQHF

V: TRBV7-9
size: NA
J: TRBJ1-1
D: TRBD1
DNA: TGTGCCAGCAGAGTCAACCGGGACAGGGACGCTGAAGCTTTCTTT
CDR3: CASRVNRDRDAEAFF

V: TRBV12-5
size: NA
J: TRBJ1-2
D: TRBD1
DNA: TGTGCTAGTGGCATTGACAGGGGAGACTATGGCTACACCTTC
CDR3: CASGIDRGDYGYTF

V: TRBV13
size: NA
J: TRBJ2-5
D: TRBD2
DNA: TGTGCCAGCAGCTCCCGGCTAGCGGGGGCCATGGAGACCCAGTACTTC
CDR3: CASSSRLAGAMETQYF

V: TRBV7-9
size: NA
J: TRBJ2-3
D: NA
DNA: TGTGCCAGCAGCTCAACGGGTGCTAGCACAGATACGCAGTATTTT
CDR3: CASSSTGASTDTQYF

V: TRBV7-9
size: NA
J: TRBJ1-1
D: TRBD1
DNA: TGTGCCAGCAGGCTCACAGGGGTAAACACTGAAGCTTTCTTT
CDR3: CASRLTGVNTEAFF